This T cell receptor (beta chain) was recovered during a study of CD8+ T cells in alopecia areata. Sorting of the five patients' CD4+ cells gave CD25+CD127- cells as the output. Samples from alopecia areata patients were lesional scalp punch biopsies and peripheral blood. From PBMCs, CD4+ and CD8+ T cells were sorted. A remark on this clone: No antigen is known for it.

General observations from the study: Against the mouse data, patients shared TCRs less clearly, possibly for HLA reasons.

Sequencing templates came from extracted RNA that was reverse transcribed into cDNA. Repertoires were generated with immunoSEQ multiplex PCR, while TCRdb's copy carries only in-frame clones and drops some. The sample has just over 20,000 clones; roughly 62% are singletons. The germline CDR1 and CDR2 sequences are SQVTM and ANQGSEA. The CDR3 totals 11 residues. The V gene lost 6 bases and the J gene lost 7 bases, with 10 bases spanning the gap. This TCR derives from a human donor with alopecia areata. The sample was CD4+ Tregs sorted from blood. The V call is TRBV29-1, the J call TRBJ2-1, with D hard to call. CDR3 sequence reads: CSVGRRNEQFF. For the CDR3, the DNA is TGCAGCGTAGGAAGAAGGAATGAGCAGTTCTTC.